This is a list of T cell receptor beta chains from one sample in a study of PD-1 blockade in classical Hodgkin lymphoma. TCRdb keeps only in-frame clones here, not all; method: immunoSEQ multiplex PCR. The profile shows 40,000 to 50,000 clones, around 83% of them singletons. This material consisted of peripheral blood mononuclear cells (PBMCs), taken before the second cycle of nivolumab. These TCRs come from a human donor with classical Hodgkin lymphoma. The CDR3 runs from the conserved cysteine through the conserved F or W. A D gene is named only where the DNA matches it firmly. The listing skips clone size in some rows; elsewhere it reads once, few, many or a size class.

>TRBJ2-7|few|TRBV7-9|TRBD1
CASSFSRTGGEEQYF
TGTGCCAGCAGCTTTTCTCGGACAGGGGGTGAGGAGCAGTACTTC
>TRBJ1-5|-|TRBV7-2|-
CASSLVAEMGGQPQHF
TGTGCCAGCAGCTTAGTAGCAGAGATGGGAGGACAGCCCCAGCATTTT
>TRBJ2-2|few|TRBV9|-
CASRSSGELFF
TGTGCCAGCAGGTCGTCCGGGGAGCTGTTTTTT
>TRBJ2-7|-|TRBV19|-
CASSIQGGFEQYF
TGTGCCAGTAGTATTCAGGGGGGATTCGAGCAGTACTTC
>TRBJ2-7|-|TRBV9|-
CASSVGGEDYEQYF
TGTGCCAGCAGCGTAGGGGGAGAGGACTACGAGCAGTACTTC
>TRBJ2-1|-|TRBV9|TRBD2
CASSVTGTRQLEEQFF
TGTGCCAGCAGCGTCACCGGGACTAGGCAGTTGGAGGAGCAGTTCTTC
>TRBJ2-7|-|TRBV13|-
CASSPVAGGRSHEQYF
TGTGCCAGCAGTCCAGTGGCAGGGGGGCGCAGCCACGAGCAGTACTTC
>TRBJ2-2|-|TRBV7-9|-
CASSFPRGANTGELFF
TGTGCCAGCAGCTTCCCGAGGGGGGCGAACACCGGGGAGCTGTTTTTT
>TRBJ1-1|-|TRBV7-9|-
CASSVTANTEAFF
TGTGCCAGCAGCGTAACAGCTAACACTGAAGCTTTCTTT
>TRBJ2-7|-|TRBV7-2|TRBD1
CASLETGMYEQYF
TGTGCCAGCCTAGAGACAGGGATGTACGAGCAGTACTTC
>TRBJ2-5|-|TRBV7-2|-
CASSLGGGPQETQYF
TGTGCCAGCAGCCTCGGCGGCGGACCCCAAGAGACCCAGTACTTC
>TRBJ1-1|-|TRBV11-2|-
CASNTGLGARAFF
TGTGCCAGCAACACGGGGTTAGGGGCGCGGGCTTTCTTT
>TRBJ2-5|-|TRBV5-1|TRBD1
CASSSRTGRQETQYF
TGCGCCAGCAGCTCCCGGACAGGCCGCCAAGAGACCCAGTACTTC
>TRBJ1-2|-|TRBV28|-
CASSSSDSTPGYTF
TGTGCCAGCAGTTCCTCTGACAGCACCCCCGGCTACACCTTC
>TRBJ2-1|-|TRBV9|TRBD2
CASSVMSSGSNEQFF
TGTGCCAGCAGCGTAATGTCCAGCGGGAGTAATGAGCAGTTCTTC
>TRBJ2-7|-|TRBV14|-
CASSPMGGGLSYEQYF
TGTGCCAGCAGCCCAATGGGGGGAGGCCTTTCCTACGAGCAGTACTTC
>TRBJ1-1|-|TRBV11-2|TRBD1
CASSRDRDTEAFF
TGTGCCAGCAGCCGGGACAGGGACACTGAAGCTTTCTTT
>TRBJ2-7|once|TRBV29-1|TRBD2
CSVARGGRGYEQYF
TGCAGCGTCGCTCGGGGGGGCAGGGGCTACGAGCAGTACTTC
>TRBJ2-1|-|TRBV5-1|TRBD2
CASSSQRGARYNEQFF
TGCGCCAGCAGCTCCCAGCGGGGGGCGCGATACAATGAGCAGTTCTTC
>TRBJ1-1|-|TRBV5-4|TRBD1
CASSSEGTGFTEAFF
TGTGCCAGCAGCTCCGAAGGGACAGGATTCACTGAAGCTTTCTTT
>TRBJ2-6|-|TRBV19|-
CASTEGLGANVLTF
TGTGCCAGTACGGAGGGGTTGGGGGCCAACGTCCTGACTTTC
>TRBJ1-1|-|TRBV6-5|TRBD1
CASSYQGGSMNTEAFF
TGTGCCAGCAGTTACCAGGGGGGGTCGATGAACACTGAAGCTTTCTTT
>TRBJ2-7|-|TRBV19|TRBD2
CASMGLASYEQYF
TGTGCCAGTATGGGACTAGCGTCCTACGAGCAGTACTTC
>TRBJ1-1|-|TRBV27|TRBD1
CASSLQGAITEAFF
TGTGCCAGCAGTTTACAGGGGGCAATCACTGAAGCTTTCTTT
>TRBJ1-1|-|TRBV18|TRBD1
CASSQSTGTGFFGAFF
TGTGCCAGCTCGCAAAGTACCGGGACAGGCTTTTTTGGGGCTTTCTTT
>TRBJ2-7|-|TRBV18|-
CASSPGPLEQYF
TGTGCCAGCTCACCGGGGCCTCTGGAGCAGTACTTC
>TRBJ2-3|-|TRBV14|-
CASSRADTQYF
TGTGCCAGCAGCCGGGCAGATACGCAGTATTTT
>TRBJ2-1|-|TRBV7-9|-
CASSLLSRGVNEQFF
TGTGCCAGCAGCCTTCTTTCGAGGGGAGTCAATGAGCAGTTCTTC
>TRBJ1-3|-|TRBV20-1|TRBD1
CSAGTGGTIYF
TGCAGTGCTGGGACAGGTGGCACCATATATTTT
>TRBJ2-7|-|TRBV5-1|-
CASSSDPWSFEQYF
TGCGCCAGCAGCTCGGATCCTTGGAGTTTCGAGCAGTACTTC
>TRBJ2-2|-|TRBV9|TRBD1
CASSGAQGAFDGELFF
TGTGCCAGCAGCGGGGCACAGGGGGCGTTTGACGGGGAGCTGTTTTTT
>TRBJ1-5|-|TRBV28|-
CASSLTQGHSNQPQHF
TGTGCCAGCAGTTTAACGCAGGGACATAGCAATCAGCCCCAGCATTTT
>TRBJ1-3|-|TRBV18|TRBD1
CASSPMDRVSGNTIYF
TGTGCCAGCTCACCTATGGACAGGGTCTCTGGAAACACCATATATTTT